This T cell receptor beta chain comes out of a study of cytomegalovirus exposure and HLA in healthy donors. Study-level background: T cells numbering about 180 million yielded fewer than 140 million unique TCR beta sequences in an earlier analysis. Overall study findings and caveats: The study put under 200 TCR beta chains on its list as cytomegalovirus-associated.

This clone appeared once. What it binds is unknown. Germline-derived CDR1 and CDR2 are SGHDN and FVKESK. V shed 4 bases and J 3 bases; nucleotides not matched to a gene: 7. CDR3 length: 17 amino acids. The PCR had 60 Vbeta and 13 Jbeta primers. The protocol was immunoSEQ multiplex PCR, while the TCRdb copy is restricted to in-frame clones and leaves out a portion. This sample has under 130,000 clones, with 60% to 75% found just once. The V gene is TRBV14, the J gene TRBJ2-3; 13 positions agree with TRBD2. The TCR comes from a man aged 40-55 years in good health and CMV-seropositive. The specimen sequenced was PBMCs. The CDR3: CASSPWTSGRSTDTQYF. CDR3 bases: TGTGCCAGCAGCCCTTGGACTAGCGGGAGAAGTACAGATACGCAGTATTTT.